The clone carrying this T cell receptor (beta chain) came up many times. Antigen: not known. Then a second PCR, running about 7 to 11 cycles, was carried out with a sample-barcoded 5' primer and a J-beta primer mix. TCRdb reanalysed the 5' RACE reads using MiXCR and keeps one entry per CDR3 protein. The top ten hold roughly 14% of the sample, which has 650,000 or so distinct CDR3 sequences, about 51% seen once. This entry belongs to a study of blood T cells in healthy people across ages. Each sample used at least 6.5 million PBMCs. Each sample provided at least 6 micrograms of extracted total RNA. Whole-study results and caveats: Those diversity estimates obtained from one million T cells were thought to be underestimates. Getting older went along with TCR beta diversity per million T cells dropping roughly linearly.

CDR3 length: 13 amino acids. The germline V gene encodes CDR1 DFQATT and CDR2 SNEGSKA (reference sequence). V lost 0 bases to trimming and J lost 5 bases, with 10 bases between them. The TCR was taken from a woman aged 80 or over in good health. The chain joins TRBV20-1 to TRBJ1-2; D is unclear. What was sequenced was blood. Here the CDR3 reads CSARDPNRYGYTF. The CDR3 coding sequence is TGCAGTGCTAGAGACCCAAACCGGTATGGCTACACCTTC.